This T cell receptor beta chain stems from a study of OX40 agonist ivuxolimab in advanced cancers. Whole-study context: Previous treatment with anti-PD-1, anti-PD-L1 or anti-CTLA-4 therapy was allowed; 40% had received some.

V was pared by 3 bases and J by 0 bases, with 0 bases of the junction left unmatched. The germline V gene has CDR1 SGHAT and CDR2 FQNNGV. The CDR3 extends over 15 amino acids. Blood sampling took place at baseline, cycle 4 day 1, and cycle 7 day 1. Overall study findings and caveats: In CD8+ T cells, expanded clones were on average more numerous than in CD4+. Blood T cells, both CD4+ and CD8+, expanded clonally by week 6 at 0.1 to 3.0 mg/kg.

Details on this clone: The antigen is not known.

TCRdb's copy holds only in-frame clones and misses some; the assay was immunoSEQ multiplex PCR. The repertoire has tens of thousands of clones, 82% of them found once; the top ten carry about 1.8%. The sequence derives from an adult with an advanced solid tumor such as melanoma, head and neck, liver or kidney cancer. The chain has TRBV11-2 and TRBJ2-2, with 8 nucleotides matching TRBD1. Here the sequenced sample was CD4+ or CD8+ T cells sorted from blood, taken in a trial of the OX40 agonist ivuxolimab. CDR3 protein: CASSLDRANTGELFF. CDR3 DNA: TGTGCCAGCAGCTTGGACAGGGCGAACACCGGGGAGCTGTTTTTT.